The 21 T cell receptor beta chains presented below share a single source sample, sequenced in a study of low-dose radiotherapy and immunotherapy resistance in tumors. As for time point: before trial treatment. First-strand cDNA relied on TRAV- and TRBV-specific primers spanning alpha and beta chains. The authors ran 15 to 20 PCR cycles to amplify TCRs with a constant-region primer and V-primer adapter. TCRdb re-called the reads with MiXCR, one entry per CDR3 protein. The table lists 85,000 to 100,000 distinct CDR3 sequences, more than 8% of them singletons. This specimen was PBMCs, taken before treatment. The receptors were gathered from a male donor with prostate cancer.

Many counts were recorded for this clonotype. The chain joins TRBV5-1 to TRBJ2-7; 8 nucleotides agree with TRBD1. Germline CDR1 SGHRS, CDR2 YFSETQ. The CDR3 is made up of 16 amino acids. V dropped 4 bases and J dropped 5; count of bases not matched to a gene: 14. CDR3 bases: TGCGCCAGCAGCACCGGAGAGGACAGGGTCCGGAACGAGCAGTACTTC. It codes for CASSTGEDRVRNEQYF.

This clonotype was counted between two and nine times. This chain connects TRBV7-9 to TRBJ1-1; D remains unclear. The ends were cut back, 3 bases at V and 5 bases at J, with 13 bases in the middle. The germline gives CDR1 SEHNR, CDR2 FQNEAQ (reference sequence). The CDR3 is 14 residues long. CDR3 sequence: CASSFIWAGTEAFF. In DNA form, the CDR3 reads TGTGCCAGCAGCTTTATCTGGGCGGGAACTGAAGCTTTCTTT.

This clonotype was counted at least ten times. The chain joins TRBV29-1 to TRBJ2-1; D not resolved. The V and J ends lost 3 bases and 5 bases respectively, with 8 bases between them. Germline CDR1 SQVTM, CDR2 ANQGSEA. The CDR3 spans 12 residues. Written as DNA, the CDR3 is TGCAGCGTTGATGGGGTAAACAATGAGCAGTTCTTC. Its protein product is CSVDGVNNEQFF.

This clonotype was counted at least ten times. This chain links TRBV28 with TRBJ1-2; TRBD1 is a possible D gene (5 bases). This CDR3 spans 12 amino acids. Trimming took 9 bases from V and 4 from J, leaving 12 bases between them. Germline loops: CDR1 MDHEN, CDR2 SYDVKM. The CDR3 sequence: CASGQRAYGYTF. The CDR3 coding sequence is TGTGCCAGTGGACAACGGGCCTATGGCTACACCTTC.

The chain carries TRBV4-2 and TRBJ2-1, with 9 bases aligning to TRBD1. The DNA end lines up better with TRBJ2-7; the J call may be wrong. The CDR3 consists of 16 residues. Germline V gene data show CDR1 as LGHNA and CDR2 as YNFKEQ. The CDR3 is CASSHRGQGSSYEQYF. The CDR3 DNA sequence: TGTGCCAGCAGCCACCGCGGACAGGGGTCTTCCTACGAGCAGTACTTC.

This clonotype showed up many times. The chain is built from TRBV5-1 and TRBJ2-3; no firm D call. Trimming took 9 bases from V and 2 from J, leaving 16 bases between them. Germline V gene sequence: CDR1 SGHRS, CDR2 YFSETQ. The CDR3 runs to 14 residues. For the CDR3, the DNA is TGCGCCACCGCCCCCTCCCGAGTCACAGATACGCAGTATTTT. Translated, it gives CATAPSRVTDTQYF. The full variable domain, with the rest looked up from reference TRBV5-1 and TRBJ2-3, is KAGVTQTPRYLIKTRGQQVTLSCSPISGHRSVSWYQQTPGQGLQFLFEYFSETQRNKGNFPGRFSGRQFSNSRSEMNVSTLELGDSALYLCATAPSRVTDTQYFGPGTRLTVL.

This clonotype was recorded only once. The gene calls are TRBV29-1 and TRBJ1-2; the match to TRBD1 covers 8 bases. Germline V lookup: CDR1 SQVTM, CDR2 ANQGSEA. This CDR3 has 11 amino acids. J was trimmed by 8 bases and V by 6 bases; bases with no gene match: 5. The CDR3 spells CSVGQGSGYTF. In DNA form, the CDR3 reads TGCAGCGTAGGACAGGGAAGCGGCTACACCTTC.

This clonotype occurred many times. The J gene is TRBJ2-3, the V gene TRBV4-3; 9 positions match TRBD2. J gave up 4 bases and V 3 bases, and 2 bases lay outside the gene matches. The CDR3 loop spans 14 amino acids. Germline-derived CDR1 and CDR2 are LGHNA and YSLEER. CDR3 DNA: TGCGCCAGCAGCCACGGACTAGCGTCAGATACGCAGTATTTT. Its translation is CASSHGLASDTQYF.

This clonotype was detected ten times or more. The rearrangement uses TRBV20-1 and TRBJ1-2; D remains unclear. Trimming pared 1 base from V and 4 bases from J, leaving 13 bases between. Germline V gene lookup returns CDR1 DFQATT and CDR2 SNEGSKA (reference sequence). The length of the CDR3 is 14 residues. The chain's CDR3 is CSARVGFSGYGYTF. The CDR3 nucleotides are TGCAGTGCTAGAGTGGGGTTTTCTGGCTATGGCTACACCTTC.

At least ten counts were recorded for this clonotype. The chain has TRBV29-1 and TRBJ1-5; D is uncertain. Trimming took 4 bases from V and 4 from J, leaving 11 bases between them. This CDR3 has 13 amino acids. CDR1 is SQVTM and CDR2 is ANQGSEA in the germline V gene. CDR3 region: CSVAVPGNQPQHF. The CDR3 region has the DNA TGCAGCGTTGCCGTTCCTGGTAATCAGCCCCAGCATTTT.

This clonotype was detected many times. Here the CDR3 DNA reads TGCAGCGTTGAACGACGGATAGACACTGAAGCTTTCTTT. It translates to CSVERRIDTEAFF. V usage is TRBV29-1 and J usage is TRBJ1-1; D is unclear. The V end lost 2 bases, the J end lost 3 bases, and 10 bases lay between the germline ends. Germline V gives CDR1 SQVTM, CDR2 ANQGSEA. CDR3 length: 13 amino acids.

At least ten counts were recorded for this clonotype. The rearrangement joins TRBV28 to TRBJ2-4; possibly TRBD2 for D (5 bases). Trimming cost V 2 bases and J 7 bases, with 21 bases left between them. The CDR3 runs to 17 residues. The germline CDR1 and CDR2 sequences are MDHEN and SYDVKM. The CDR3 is CASSLVRAGDLRNIQYF. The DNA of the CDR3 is TGTGCCAGCAGTTTAGTGCGGGCAGGAGACCTCCGGAACATTCAGTACTTC. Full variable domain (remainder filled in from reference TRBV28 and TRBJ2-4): DVKVTQSSRYLVKRTGEKVFLECVQDMDHENMFWYRQDPGLGLRLIYFSYDVKMKEKGDIPEGYSVSREKKERFSLILESASTNQTSMYLCASSLVRAGDLRNIQYFGAGTRLSVL.

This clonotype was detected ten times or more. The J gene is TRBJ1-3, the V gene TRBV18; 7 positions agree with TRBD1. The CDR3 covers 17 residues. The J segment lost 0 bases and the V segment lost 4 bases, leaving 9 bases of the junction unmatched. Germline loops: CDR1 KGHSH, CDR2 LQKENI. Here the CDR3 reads CASSQTRDSASGNTIYF. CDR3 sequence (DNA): TGTGCCAGCTCACAAACCCGGGACAGCGCCTCTGGAAACACCATATATTTT.

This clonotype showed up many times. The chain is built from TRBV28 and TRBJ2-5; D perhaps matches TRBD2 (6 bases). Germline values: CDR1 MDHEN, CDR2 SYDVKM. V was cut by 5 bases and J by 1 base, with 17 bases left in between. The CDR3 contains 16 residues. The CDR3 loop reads CASSTSWRARQETQYF. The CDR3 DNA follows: TGTGCCAGCAGTACATCGTGGAGGGCCCGCCAAGAGACCCAGTACTTC.

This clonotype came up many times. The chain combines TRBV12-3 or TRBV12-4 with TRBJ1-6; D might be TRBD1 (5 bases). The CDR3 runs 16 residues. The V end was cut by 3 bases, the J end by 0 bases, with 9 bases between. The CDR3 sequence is CASSFGASSYNSPLHF. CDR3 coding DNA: TGTGCCAGCAGTTTCGGGGCGAGCTCCTATAATTCACCCCTCCACTTT.

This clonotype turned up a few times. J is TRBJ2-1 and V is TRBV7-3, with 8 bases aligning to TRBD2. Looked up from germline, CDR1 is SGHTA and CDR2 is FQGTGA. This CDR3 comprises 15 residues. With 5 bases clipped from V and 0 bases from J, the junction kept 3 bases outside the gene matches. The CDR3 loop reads CASSQTSASYNEQFF. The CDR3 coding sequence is TGTGCCAGCAGCCAGACTAGCGCCTCCTACAATGAGCAGTTCTTC.

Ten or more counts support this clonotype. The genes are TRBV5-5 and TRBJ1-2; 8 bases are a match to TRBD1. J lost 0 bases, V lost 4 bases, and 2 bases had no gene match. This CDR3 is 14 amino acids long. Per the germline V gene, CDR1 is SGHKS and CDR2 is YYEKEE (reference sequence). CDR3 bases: TGTGCCAGCAGCAGGGACAGGCCTAACTATGGCTACACCTTC. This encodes CASSRDRPNYGYTF.

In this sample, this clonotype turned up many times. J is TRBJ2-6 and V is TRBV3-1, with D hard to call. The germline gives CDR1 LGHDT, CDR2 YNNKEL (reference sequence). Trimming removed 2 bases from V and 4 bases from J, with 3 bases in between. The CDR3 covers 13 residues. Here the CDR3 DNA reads TGTGCCAGCAGCCAACGGGGGGCCAACGTCCTGACTTTC. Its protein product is CASSQRGANVLTF.

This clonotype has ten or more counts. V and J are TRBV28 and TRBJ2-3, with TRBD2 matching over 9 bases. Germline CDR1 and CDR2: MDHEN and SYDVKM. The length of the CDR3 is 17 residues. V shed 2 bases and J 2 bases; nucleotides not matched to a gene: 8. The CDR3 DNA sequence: TGTGCCAGCAGTTTAAGTCTGCTAGCGGGACCCACAGATACGCAGTATTTT. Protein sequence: CASSLSLLAGPTDTQYF.

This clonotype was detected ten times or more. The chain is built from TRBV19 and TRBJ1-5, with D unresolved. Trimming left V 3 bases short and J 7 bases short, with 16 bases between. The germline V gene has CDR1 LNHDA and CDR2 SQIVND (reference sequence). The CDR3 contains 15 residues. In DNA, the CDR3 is TGTGCCAGTAGTATTTTTCGGGGTGAGGACCAGCCCCAGCATTTT. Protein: CASSIFRGEDQPQHF.

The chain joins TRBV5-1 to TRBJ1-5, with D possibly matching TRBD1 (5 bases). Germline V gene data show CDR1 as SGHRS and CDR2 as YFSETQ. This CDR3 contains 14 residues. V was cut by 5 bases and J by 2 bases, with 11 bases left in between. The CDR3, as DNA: TGCGCCAGCAGACCGGGGGAGGGCAATCAGCCCCAGCATTTT. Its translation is CASRPGEGNQPQHF.